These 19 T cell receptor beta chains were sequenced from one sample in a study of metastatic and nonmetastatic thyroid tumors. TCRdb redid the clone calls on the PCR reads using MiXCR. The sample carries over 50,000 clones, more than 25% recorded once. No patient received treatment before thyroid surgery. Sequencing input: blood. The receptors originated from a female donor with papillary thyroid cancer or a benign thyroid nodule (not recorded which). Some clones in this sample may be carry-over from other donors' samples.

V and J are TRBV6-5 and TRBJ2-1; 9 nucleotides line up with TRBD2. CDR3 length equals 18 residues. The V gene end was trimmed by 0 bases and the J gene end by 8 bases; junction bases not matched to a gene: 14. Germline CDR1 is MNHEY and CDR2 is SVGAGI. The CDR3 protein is CASSYSILAGRSMYEQFF. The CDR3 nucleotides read TGTGCCAGCAGTTACTCAATCCTAGCGGGAAGGAGTATGTATGAGCAGTTCTTC.

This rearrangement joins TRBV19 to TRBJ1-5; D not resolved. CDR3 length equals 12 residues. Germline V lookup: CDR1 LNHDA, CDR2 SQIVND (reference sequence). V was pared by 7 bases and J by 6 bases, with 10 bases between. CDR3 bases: TGTGCCAGTACAATCGGATCTCAGCCCCAGCATTTT. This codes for CASTIGSQPQHF.

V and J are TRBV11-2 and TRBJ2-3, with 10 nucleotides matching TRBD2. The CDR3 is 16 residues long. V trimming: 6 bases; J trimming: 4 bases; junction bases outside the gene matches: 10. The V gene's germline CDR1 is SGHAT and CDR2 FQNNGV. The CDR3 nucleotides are TGTGCCAGCAGTCCGATAGCGGGAGGAGGCCCAGATACGCAGTATTTT. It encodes CASSPIAGGGPDTQYF.

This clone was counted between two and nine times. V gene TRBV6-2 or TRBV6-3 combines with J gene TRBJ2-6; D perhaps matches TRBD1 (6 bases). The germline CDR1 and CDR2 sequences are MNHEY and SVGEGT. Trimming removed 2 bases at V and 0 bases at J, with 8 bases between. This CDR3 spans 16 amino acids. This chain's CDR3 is CASSYPRGSGANVLTF. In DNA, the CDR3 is TGTGCCAGCAGTTACCCCAGGGGCTCTGGGGCCAACGTCCTGACTTTC.

CDR3: CASRGQVNEQYF. The CDR3 DNA reads as TGTGCCAGCAGGGGACAGGTCAACGAGCAGTACTTC. V is TRBV28 and J is TRBJ2-7, with 8 bases that match TRBD1. The V gene's germline CDR1 is MDHEN and CDR2 SYDVKM. The length of the CDR3 is 12 residues. The V segment lost 6 bases and the J segment 5 bases; nucleotides outside the gene matches: 3.

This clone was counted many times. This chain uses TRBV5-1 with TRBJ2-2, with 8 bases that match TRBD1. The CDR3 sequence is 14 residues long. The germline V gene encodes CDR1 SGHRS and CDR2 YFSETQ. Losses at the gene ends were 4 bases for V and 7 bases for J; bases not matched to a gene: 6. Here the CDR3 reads CASSLTGDGGELFF. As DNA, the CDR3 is TGCGCCAGCAGCCTGACAGGGGATGGCGGGGAGCTGTTTTTT.

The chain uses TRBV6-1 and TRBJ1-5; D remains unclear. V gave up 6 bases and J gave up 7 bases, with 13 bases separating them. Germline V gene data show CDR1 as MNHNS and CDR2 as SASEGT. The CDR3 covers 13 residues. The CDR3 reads CASSPGVAQPQHF. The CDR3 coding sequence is TGTGCCAGCAGCCCCGGGGTTGCCCAGCCCCAGCATTTT.

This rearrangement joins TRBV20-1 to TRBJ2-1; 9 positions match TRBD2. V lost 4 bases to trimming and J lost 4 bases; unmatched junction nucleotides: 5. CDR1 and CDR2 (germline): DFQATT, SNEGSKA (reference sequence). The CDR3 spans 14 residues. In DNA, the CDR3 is TGCAGTGCTATGGGGGCGGGAGGGTACAATGAGCAGTTCTTC. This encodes CSAMGAGGYNEQFF.

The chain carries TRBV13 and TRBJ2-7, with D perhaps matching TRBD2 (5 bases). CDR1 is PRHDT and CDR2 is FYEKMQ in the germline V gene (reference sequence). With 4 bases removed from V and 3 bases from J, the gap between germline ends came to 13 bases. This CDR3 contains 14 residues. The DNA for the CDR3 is TGTGCCAGCAGCTCGACTATCGGGAACTACGAGCAGTACTTC. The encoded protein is CASSSTIGNYEQYF.

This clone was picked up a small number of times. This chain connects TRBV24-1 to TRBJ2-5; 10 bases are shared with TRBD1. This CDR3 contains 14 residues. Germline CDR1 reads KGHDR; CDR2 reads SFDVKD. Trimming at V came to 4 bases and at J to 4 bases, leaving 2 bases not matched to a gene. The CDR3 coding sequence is TGTGCCACCAGTGAAGGGACAGGGGTAGAGACCCAGTACTTC. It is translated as CATSEGTGVETQYF.

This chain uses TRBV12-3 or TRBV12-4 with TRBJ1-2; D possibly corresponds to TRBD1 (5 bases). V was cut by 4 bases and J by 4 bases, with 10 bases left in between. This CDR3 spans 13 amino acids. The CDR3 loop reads CASSWERGYGYTF. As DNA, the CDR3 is TGTGCCAGCAGTTGGGAAAGGGGCTATGGCTACACCTTC.

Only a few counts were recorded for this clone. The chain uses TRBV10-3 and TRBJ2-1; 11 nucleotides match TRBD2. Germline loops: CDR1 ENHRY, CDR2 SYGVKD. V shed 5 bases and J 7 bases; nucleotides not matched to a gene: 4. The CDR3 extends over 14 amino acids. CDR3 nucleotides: TGTGCCATCAGTACTAGCGGGAGTGGGAATGAGCAGTTCTTC. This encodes CAISTSGSGNEQFF.

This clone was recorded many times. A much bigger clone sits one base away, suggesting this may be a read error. The CDR3 sequence is CVSSTTGEQPQHF. In nucleotides, the CDR3 is TGTGTCAGCAGCACAACAGGGGAGCAGCCCCAGCATTTT. V gene TRBV7-3 combines with J gene TRBJ1-5, with TRBD1 identical over 7 bases. Germline CDR1 SGHTA, CDR2 FQGTGA. The CDR3 is 13 residues long.

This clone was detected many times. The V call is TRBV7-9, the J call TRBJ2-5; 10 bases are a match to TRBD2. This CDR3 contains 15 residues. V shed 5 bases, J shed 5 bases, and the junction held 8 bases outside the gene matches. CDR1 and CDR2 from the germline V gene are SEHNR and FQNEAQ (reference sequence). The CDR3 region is CASSIGTSEAETQYF. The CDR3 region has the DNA TGTGCCAGCAGCATCGGGACTAGCGAAGCGGAGACCCAGTACTTC.

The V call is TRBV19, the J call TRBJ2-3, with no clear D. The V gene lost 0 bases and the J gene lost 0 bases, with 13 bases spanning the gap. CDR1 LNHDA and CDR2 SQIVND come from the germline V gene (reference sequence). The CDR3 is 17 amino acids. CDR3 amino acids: CASSIDLWPSSTDTQYF. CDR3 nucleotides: TGTGCCAGTAGTATAGATCTGTGGCCCTCTAGCACAGATACGCAGTATTTT.

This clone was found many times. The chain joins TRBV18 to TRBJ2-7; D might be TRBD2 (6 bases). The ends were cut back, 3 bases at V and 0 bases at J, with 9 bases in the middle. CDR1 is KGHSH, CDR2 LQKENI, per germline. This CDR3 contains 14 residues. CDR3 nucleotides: TGTGCCAGCTCACCGCAGGACTACTCCTACGAGCAGTACTTC. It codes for CASSPQDYSYEQYF.

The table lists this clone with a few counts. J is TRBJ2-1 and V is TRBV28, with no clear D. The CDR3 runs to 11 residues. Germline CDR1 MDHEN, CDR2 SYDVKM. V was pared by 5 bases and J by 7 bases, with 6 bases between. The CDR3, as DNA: TGTGCCAGCAGTCCTAGAAATGAGCAGTTCTTC. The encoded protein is CASSPRNEQFF.

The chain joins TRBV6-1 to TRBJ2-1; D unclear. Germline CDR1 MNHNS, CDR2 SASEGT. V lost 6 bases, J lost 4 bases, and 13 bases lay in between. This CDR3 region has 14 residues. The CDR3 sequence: CASSETNPYNEQFF. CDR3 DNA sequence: TGTGCCAGCAGCGAGACAAATCCTTACAATGAGCAGTTCTTC.

CDR3 in amino acids: CASSDSGTNTGELFF. CDR3 DNA sequence: TGTGCCAGCAGCGATAGCGGAACGAACACCGGGGAGCTGTTTTTT. The chain recombines TRBV12-3 or TRBV12-4 with TRBJ2-2; perhaps TRBD2 as D (6 bases). V lost 6 bases and J lost 0, with 11 bases in between. The CDR3 totals 15 residues.